These 28 T cell receptor beta chains came from one sample sequenced in a study of blood T cell repertoires in COVID-19. Measured with immunoSEQ multiplex PCR; TCRdb has only the in-frame clones, and not every one. Here the sample spans tens of thousands of clones, around 87% being singletons. Material: peripheral blood. The source of these receptors is a human donor in a cohort sampled during active COVID-19. The donor label of this sample is uncertain.

There are a few counts of this clone. Other nucleotide sequences from this sample produce the same CDR3. The chain recombines TRBV14 with TRBJ1-1, with a tentative D call TRBD1 (6 bases). Germline V gene sequence: CDR1 SGHDN, CDR2 FVKESK. V lost 0 bases and J lost 6, with 11 bases in between. The CDR3 covers 14 residues. For the CDR3, the DNA is TGTGCCAGCAGCCAAGAACAGGGCAGGGCTGAAGCTTTCTTT. This encodes CASSQEQGRAEAFF.

This chain links TRBV5-5 with TRBJ1-4; a weak D match, TRBD1 (6 bases). The V gene lost 0 bases and the J gene lost 5 bases, with 8 bases spanning the gap. This CDR3 has 14 residues. Germline CDR1 is SGHKS and CDR2 is YYEKEE (reference sequence). CDR3 bases: TGTGCCAGCAGCTTGGGGACAGTAAATGAAAAACTGTTTTTT. Its protein is CASSLGTVNEKLFF.

The chain is built from TRBV27 and TRBJ2-1, with D uncertain. Germline CDR1 and CDR2: MNHEY and SMNVEV (reference sequence). V shed 3 bases and J shed 0 bases, with 3 bases lying between them. CDR3 length: 13 residues. Written as DNA, the CDR3 is TGTGCCAGCAGTTTGAGCTCCTACAATGAGCAGTTCTTC. It encodes CASSLSSYNEQFF.

The gene calls are TRBV19 and TRBJ2-7, with 9 bases identical to TRBD1. The CDR3 consists of 15 residues. J lost 6 bases, V lost 6 bases, and 12 bases had no gene match. Per germline, CDR1 LNHDA and CDR2 SQIVND (reference sequence). CDR3: CASSPRTGAGGEQYF. CDR3 nucleotide sequence: TGTGCCAGTAGCCCCCGGACAGGGGCCGGGGGCGAGCAGTACTTC.

The V gene is TRBV9, the J gene TRBJ2-7; 10 nucleotides agree with TRBD1. Germline CDR1 reads SGDLS; CDR2 reads YYNGEE. This CDR3 is built from 15 residues. V lost 5 bases to trimming and J lost 4 bases; unmatched junction nucleotides: 9. The CDR3 region is CASSKSGTGVYEQYF. In DNA, the CDR3 is TGTGCCAGCAGTAAATCCGGGACAGGGGTTTACGAGCAGTACTTC.

The genes are TRBV9 and TRBJ2-3; TRBD2 matches 8 bases. Germline trimming cut 2 bases from V and 3 bases from J; bases unmatched to any gene: 8. This CDR3 comprises 16 residues. Germline V CDR1 and CDR2: SGDLS, YYNGEE. The CDR3 region is CASSVPRSGSTDTQYF. CDR3 nucleotides: TGTGCCAGCAGCGTTCCCAGAAGCGGGAGTACAGATACGCAGTATTTT.

This clone was observed a single time. The chain joins TRBV7-9 to TRBJ2-5, with TRBD1 matching over 9 bases. Germline V gives CDR1 SEHNR, CDR2 FQNEAQ (reference sequence). The CDR3 has 18 residues. Trimming at V came to 2 bases and at J to 1 base, leaving 11 bases not matched to a gene. The CDR3 DNA reads as TGTGCCAGCAGCTTACGAATGGGACAGGGACTTGTCCAAGAGACCCAGTACTTC. Protein: CASSLRMGQGLVQETQYF.

The chain is built from TRBV6-5 and TRBJ2-2; D is ambiguous. Germline CDR1 MNHEY, CDR2 SVGAGI. V lost 7 bases to trimming and J lost 6 bases, with 18 bases between them. The CDR3 is 15 amino acids. The CDR3, as DNA: TGTGCCAGCAATCAGGCCCGTGTTTTATCCGGGGAGCTGTTTTTT. Translation gives CASNQARVLSGELFF.

This clone was seen a single time. V usage is TRBV18 and J usage is TRBJ2-1, with 10 bases fitting TRBD2. The V gene end was trimmed by 3 bases and the J gene end by 6 bases; junction bases not matched to a gene: 14. From germline, CDR1 is KGHSH and CDR2 LQKENI. The CDR3 runs to 18 residues. The CDR3 sequence is CASSPWASGRILGNEQFF. CDR3 sequence (DNA): TGTGCCAGCTCACCCTGGGCTAGCGGGAGAATTCTGGGCAATGAGCAGTTCTTC. The full variable domain, rest sourced from reference TRBV18 and TRBJ2-1, is NAGVMQNPRHLVRRRGQEARLRCSPMKGHSHVYWYRQLPEEGLKFMVYLQKENIIDESGMPKERFSAEFPKEGPSILRIQQVVRGDSAAYFCASSPWASGRILGNEQFFGPGTRLTVL.

V usage is TRBV5-1 and J usage is TRBJ2-7; 11 positions agree with TRBD1. The CDR3 runs 14 residues. Looked up from germline, CDR1 is SGHRS and CDR2 is YFSETQ. V lost 3 bases, J lost 4 bases, and 3 bases stayed unmatched. The CDR3 DNA is TGCGCCAGCAGCTCCCGGGACAGGGGGTACGAGCAGTACTTC. This codes for CASSSRDRGYEQYF. Full variable domain (outside the CDR3, taken from reference TRBV5-1 and TRBJ2-7): KAGVTQTPRYLIKTRGQQVTLSCSPISGHRSVSWYQQTPGQGLQFLFEYFSETQRNKGNFPGRFSGRQFSNSRSEMNVSTLELGDSALYLCASSSRDRGYEQYFGPGTRLTVT.

This chain connects TRBV14 to TRBJ2-7; 11 bases are shared with TRBD2. This CDR3 comprises 15 residues. V was clipped by 0 bases and J by 4 bases; unmatched bases: 2. CDR1 is SGHDN, CDR2 FVKESK, per germline. This CDR3 reads CASSQDGTSGYEQYF. CDR3 coding DNA: TGTGCCAGCAGCCAAGATGGGACTAGCGGTTACGAGCAGTACTTC. Looking up the rest from reference TRBV14 and TRBJ2-7 gives the full variable domain: EAGVTQFPSHSVIEKGQTVTLRCDPISGHDNLYWYRRVMGKEIKFLLHFVKESKQDESGMPNNRFLAERTGGTYSTLKVQPAELEDSGVYFCASSQDGTSGYEQYFGPGTRLTVT.

This chain uses TRBV30 with TRBJ1-2; 8 bases agree with TRBD1. This CDR3 has 13 residues. From germline, CDR1 is GTSNPN and CDR2 SVGIG (reference sequence). V shed 3 bases, J shed 5 bases, and the junction held 5 bases outside the gene matches. CDR3: CAWSRRQGYGYTF. Written as DNA, the CDR3 is TGTGCCTGGAGCCGTCGACAGGGGTATGGCTACACCTTC. The full variable domain, with the rest looked up from reference TRBV30 and TRBJ1-2, is SQTIHQWPATLVQPVGSPLSLECTVEGTSNPNLYWYRQAAGRGLQLLFYSVGIGQISSEVPQNLSASRPQDRQFILSSKKLLLSDSGFYLCAWSRRQGYGYTFGSGTRLTVV.

The chain combines TRBV18 with TRBJ1-4, with 8 bases fitting TRBD1. V lost 6 bases to trimming and J lost 3 bases; unmatched junction nucleotides: 6. CDR1 and CDR2 from the germline V gene are KGHSH and LQKENI. This CDR3 contains 15 residues. CDR3 nucleotides: TGTGCCAGCTCCCCTCAGGGGGCGGCTAATGAAAAACTGTTTTTT. Protein sequence: CASSPQGAANEKLFF.

This clone was picked up one time. The rearrangement uses TRBV9 and TRBJ1-1; D is unclear. Trimming removed 5 bases at V and 1 base at J, with 9 bases between. CDR3 length: 13 amino acids. Germline V gene sequence: CDR1 SGDLS, CDR2 YYNGEE. CDR3 loop: CASRAAGNTEAFF. The CDR3 bases are TGTGCCAGCAGAGCGGCAGGGAACACTGAAGCTTTCTTT.

The chain couples TRBV19 to TRBJ2-3; TRBD2 might be the D (6 bases). With 3 bases removed from V and 2 bases from J, the gap between germline ends came to 18 bases. The CDR3 contains 17 residues. Germline-derived CDR1 and CDR2 are LNHDA and SQIVND (reference sequence). CDR3 in DNA: TGTGCCAGTAGTATTGGGGGGTCCTTACCTTTCACAGATACGCAGTATTTT. Translated, it gives CASSIGGSLPFTDTQYF. Based on the CDR3 plus reference TRBV19 and TRBJ2-3, the full variable domain is DGGITQSPKYLFRKEGQNVTLSCEQNLNHDAMYWYRQDPGQGLRLIYYSQIVNDFQKGDIAEGYSVSREKKESFPLTVTSAQKNPTAFYLCASSIGGSLPFTDTQYFGPGTRLTVL.

As DNA, the CDR3 is TGTGCCACTAGGGCGGGGAGGCGGGGAGGTCGTCCTGGGGAGCTGTTTTTT. It encodes CATRAGRRGGRPGELFF. The rearrangement links TRBV24-1 to TRBJ2-2, with a possible D match to TRBD2 (6 bases). The CDR3 runs 17 residues. The V and J ends lost 10 bases and 8 bases respectively, with 28 bases between them. The V gene's germline CDR1 is KGHDR and CDR2 SFDVKD.

The chain is built from TRBV4-1 and TRBJ1-6; D gene uncertain. V lost 4 bases and J 0 bases, leaving 13 bases between the germline ends. The CDR3 has 17 amino acids. Germline values: CDR1 MGHRA, CDR2 YSYEKL. CDR3 in amino acids: CASSLSLLRSYNSPLHF. The CDR3 DNA sequence: TGCGCCAGCAGCCTCTCTCTCCTTCGCTCCTATAATTCACCCCTCCACTTT.

This chain connects TRBV28 to TRBJ2-7, with D perhaps TRBD2 (6 bases). This CDR3 comprises 13 residues. Germline values: CDR1 MDHEN, CDR2 SYDVKM. Trimming took off 6 bases at V and 6 bases at J, with 15 bases between the two ends. CDR3 DNA: TGTGCCAGCAGGCCGGGCCCCGGGGGCGAGCAGTACTTC. Residues: CASRPGPGGEQYF.

As DNA, the CDR3 is TGTGCCAGCAGCTTACAATCCAGCTCCTACGAGCAGTACTTC. As protein: CASSLQSSSYEQYF. The gene calls are TRBV7-9 and TRBJ2-7; D remains unclear. Trimming removed 2 bases from V and 0 bases from J, with 8 bases in between. The CDR3 runs 14 residues. The germline V gene encodes CDR1 SEHNR and CDR2 FQNEAQ (reference sequence).

The chain employs TRBV18 and TRBJ1-5, with a possible D match to TRBD1 (6 bases). The germline V gene has CDR1 KGHSH and CDR2 LQKENI. V lost 3 bases, J lost 2 bases, and 11 bases lay in between. The CDR3 consists of 15 residues. The CDR3 sequence: CASSPTGNGNQPQHF. Written as DNA, the CDR3 is TGTGCCAGCTCACCCACAGGGAATGGCAATCAGCCCCAGCATTTT.

The J gene is TRBJ2-1, the V gene TRBV24-1; TRBD2 agrees at 8 bases. The germline V gene encodes CDR1 KGHDR and CDR2 SFDVKD. J lost 8 bases, V lost 3 bases, and 11 bases had no gene match. The CDR3 has 16 amino acids. The CDR3 region has the DNA TGTGCCACCAGTGATCCGAAGCGGGGGAGTATCGATGAGCAGTTCTTC. It yields the protein CATSDPKRGSIDEQFF.

The rearrangement uses TRBV10-3 and TRBJ2-2; D is perhaps TRBD1 (6 bases). The CDR3 runs 15 residues. V lost 10 bases, J lost 2 bases, and 17 bases lay in between. Germline values: CDR1 ENHRY, CDR2 SYGVKD. CDR3 DNA sequence: TGTGCCACAACACAGGGATTGGGAAACACCGGGGAGCTGTTTTTT. It translates to CATTQGLGNTGELFF.

This chain joins TRBV7-9 and TRBJ2-1; TRBD2 matches at 9 bases. From germline, CDR1 is SEHNR and CDR2 FQNEAQ (reference sequence). V was pared by 5 bases and J by 2 bases, with 4 bases of the junction left unmatched. The CDR3 contains 15 residues. CDR3 in DNA: TGTGCCAGCAGCCGACTAGCGGTCCCCTACAATGAGCAGTTCTTC. Translating gives CASSRLAVPYNEQFF.

The table lists this clone with a few counts. The chain is built from TRBV6-4 and TRBJ2-7; 8 nucleotides align to TRBD2. This CDR3 spans 16 amino acids. Unmatched junction bases numbered 9, after V lost 3 bases and J lost 2 bases. The V gene's germline CDR1 is MRHNA and CDR2 SNTAGT. CDR3 in amino acids: CASSDYRLAGAYEQYF. In DNA, the CDR3 is TGTGCCAGCAGTGATTATCGGCTAGCGGGCGCCTACGAGCAGTACTTC.

Remarks on this clone: One end of the junction does not line up with germline, which may come from a read error. The V gene is TRBV29-1, the J gene TRBJ2-1; 13 bases agree with TRBD2. The germline V gene has CDR1 SQVTM and CDR2 ANQGSEA. The CDR3 sequence is 16 residues long. CDR3 nucleotide sequence: TGCAGCGCTGAAGGACTAGCGGGAGACTCCTACAATGAGCAGTTCTTC. This translates into CSAEGLAGDSYNEQFF.

The chain joins TRBV5-1 to TRBJ2-3; D unclear. This CDR3 has 15 residues. CDR1 is SGHRS and CDR2 is YFSETQ in the germline V gene. V lost 3 bases to trimming and J lost 1 base, with 12 bases between them. CDR3 nucleotides: TGCGCCAGCAGCTCGCCGGAGCTCCGCACAGATACGCAGTATTTT. As protein: CASSSPELRTDTQYF.

This rearrangement joins TRBV30 to TRBJ1-4, with 10 bases aligning to TRBD1. Trimming took 3 bases from V and 7 from J; bases not matched to a gene: 8. CDR3 size: 15 residues. Looked up from germline, CDR1 is GTSNPN and CDR2 is SVGIG (reference sequence). The CDR3 reads CAWRDTGTGAEKLFF. The CDR3 DNA reads TGTGCCTGGAGGGATACCGGGACAGGGGCTGAAAAACTGTTTTTT.

This rearrangement joins TRBV20-1 to TRBJ2-3, with D possibly matching TRBD1 (6 bases). V was trimmed by 0 bases and J by 11 bases, leaving 9 bases between them. The CDR3 consists of 11 residues. Germline-derived CDR1 and CDR2 are DFQATT and SNEGSKA (reference sequence). The CDR3 DNA reads as TGCAGTGCTAGAGAGGTCAGGGGGCAGTATTTT. Its translation is CSAREVRGQYF.